This T cell receptor beta chain was identified in a study of control samples from healthy donors and cancer patients. Assay: immunoSEQ multiplex PCR; the TCRdb copy retains only in-frame clones and omits some. Of about 100,000 clones detected, 90% to 95% appear once; the ten largest clones hold approximately 7.9%. Only one count was recorded for this clone. The TCR was taken from a man aged 18-30 years in good health. The sequencing input was blood.

CDR3 sequence (DNA): TGTGCCAGCAGTCGCATTGGGGGGGAAAAACTGTTTTTT. Protein product: CASSRIGGEKLFF. V gene TRBV12-3 or TRBV12-4 combines with J gene TRBJ1-4; tentative D call: TRBD1 (5 bases). This CDR3 contains 13 residues. Trimming stripped 5 bases from V and 8 bases from J, with 12 bases between.